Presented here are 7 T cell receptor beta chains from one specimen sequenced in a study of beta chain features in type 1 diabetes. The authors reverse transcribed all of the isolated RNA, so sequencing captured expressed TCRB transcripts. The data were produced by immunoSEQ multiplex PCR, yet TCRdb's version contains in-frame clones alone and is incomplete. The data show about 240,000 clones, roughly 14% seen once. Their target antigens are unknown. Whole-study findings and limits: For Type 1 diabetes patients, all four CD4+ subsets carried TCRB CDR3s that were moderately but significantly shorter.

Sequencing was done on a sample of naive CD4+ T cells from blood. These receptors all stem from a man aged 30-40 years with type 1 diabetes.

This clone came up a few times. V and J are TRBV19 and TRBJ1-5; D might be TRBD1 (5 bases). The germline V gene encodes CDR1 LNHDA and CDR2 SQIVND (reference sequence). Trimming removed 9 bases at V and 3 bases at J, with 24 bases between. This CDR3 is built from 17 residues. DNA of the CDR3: TGTGCCAGCGGCCTCGGAACAGGTATGAGGAACAATCAGCCCCAGCATTTT. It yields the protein CASGLGTGMRNNQPQHF.

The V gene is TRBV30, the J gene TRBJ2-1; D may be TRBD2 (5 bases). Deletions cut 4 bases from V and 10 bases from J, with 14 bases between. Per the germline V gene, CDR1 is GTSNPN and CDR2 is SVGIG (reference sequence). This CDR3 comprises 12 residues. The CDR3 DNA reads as TGTGCCTGGATCTCCCGGGGTTGGGAGCAGTTCTTC. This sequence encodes CAWISRGWEQFF.

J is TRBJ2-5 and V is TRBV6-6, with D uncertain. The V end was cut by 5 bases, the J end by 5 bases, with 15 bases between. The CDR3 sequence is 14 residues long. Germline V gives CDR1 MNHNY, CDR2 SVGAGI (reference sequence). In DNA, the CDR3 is TGTGCCAGCAGTCCGTGGGCCTTGGCCGAGACCCAGTACTTC. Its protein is CASSPWALAETQYF.

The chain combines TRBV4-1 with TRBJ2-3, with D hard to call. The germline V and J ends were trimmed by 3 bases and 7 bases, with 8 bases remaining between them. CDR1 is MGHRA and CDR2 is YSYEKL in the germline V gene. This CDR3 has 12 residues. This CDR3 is CASSHNSNTQYF. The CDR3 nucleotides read TGCGCCAGCAGCCATAATAGTAATACGCAGTATTTT.

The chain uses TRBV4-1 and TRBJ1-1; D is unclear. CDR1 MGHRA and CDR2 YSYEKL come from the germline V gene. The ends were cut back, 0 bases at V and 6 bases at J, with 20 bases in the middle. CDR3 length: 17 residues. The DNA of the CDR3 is TGCGCCAGCAGCCAAGATTTTGAGGGAAGTGGGAGTGCTGAAGCTTTCTTT. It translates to CASSQDFEGSGSAEAFF.

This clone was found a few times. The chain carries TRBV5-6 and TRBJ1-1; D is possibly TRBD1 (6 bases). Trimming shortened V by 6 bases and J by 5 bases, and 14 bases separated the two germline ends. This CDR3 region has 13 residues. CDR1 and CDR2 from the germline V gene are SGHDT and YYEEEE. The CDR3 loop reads CASNYRVGTEAFF. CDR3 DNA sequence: TGTGCCAGCAACTACAGGGTTGGAACTGAAGCTTTCTTT.

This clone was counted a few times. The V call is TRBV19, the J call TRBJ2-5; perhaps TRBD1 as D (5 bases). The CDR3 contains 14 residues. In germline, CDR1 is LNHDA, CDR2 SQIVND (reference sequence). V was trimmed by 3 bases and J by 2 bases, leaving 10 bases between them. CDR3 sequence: CASSISRQQETQYF. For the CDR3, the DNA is TGTGCCAGTAGTATCAGTCGACAGCAAGAGACCCAGTACTTC.